This T cell receptor (beta chain) was captured in a study of T-cell reconstitution after alpha-beta-depleted transplantation in children. The germline V gene has CDR1 SGHRS and CDR2 YFSETQ. Germline trimming cut 0 bases from V and 9 bases from J; bases unmatched to any gene: 12. The CDR3 length is 17 residues. Molecular barcoding with unique molecular identifiers was used for the TCRbeta library. One entry per CDR3 protein results from TCRdb running MiXCR on the PCR reads. The sample gives 480,000 or so distinct CDR3 sequences, 10% to 13% of which show up once; around 2.2% is in the top ten. This clonotype showed up just a few times.

The clonotype comes from a child aged 2 to 10 with inherited bone marrow failure, due to receive a stem cell transplant. The sequences come from PBMCs, collected before TCRalphabeta/CD19-depleted stem cell transplant. V usage is TRBV5-1 and J usage is TRBJ2-1; the match to TRBD2 covers 10 bases. The CDR3 coding sequence is TGCGCCAGCAGCTTGGTGCCGTCAGCGGGAGGGCTGGGTGAGCAGTTCTTC. Its protein product is CASSLVPSAGGLGEQFF.